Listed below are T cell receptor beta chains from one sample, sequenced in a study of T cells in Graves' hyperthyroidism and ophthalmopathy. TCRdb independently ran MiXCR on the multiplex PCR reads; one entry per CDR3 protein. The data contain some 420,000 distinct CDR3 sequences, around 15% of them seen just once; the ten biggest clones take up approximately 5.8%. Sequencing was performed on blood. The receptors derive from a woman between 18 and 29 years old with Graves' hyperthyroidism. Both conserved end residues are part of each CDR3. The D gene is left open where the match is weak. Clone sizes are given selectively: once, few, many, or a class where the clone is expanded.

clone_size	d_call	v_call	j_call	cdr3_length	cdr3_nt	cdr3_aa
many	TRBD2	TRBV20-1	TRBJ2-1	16	TGCAGTGCTAGAGATTTCGGGACTAGCGGTTACAATGAGCAGTTCTTC	CSARDFGTSGYNEQFF
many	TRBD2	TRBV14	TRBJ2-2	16	TGTGCCAGCAGCCCATTTAGCGGGAGGAACACCGGGGAGCTGTTTTTT	CASSPFSGRNTGELFF
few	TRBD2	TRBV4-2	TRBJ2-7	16	TGTGCCAGCAGCCAAGCCGGGACTAGCGGGATGTACGAGCAGTACTTC	CASSQAGTSGMYEQYF
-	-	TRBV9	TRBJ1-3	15	TGTGCCAGCAGCGTCGGGGAGTCTTCTGGAAACACCATATATTTT	CASSVGESSGNTIYF
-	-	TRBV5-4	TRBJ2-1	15	TGTGCCAGCAGCTTGGGGGGGAACTCCTACAATGAGCGGTTCTTC	CASSLGGNSYNERFF
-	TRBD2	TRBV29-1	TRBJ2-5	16	TGCAGCACCCCCCAAGGACTAGCGGGAGGAGGAGAGACCCAGTACTTC	CSTPQGLAGGGETQYF
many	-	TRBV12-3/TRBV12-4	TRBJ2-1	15	TGTGCCAGCACCCACGGGTTTAGCTCCTACAATGAGCAGTTCTTC	CASTHGFSSYNEQFF
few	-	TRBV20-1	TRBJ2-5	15	TGCAGTGCTAGAGATGGCGCGGCAGCCCAAGAGACCCAGTACTTC	CSARDGAAAQETQYF
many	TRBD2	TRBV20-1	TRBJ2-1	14	TGCAGTGCTAGAGATACTAGCGGGATGCGTGAGCAGTTCTTC	CSARDTSGMREQFF
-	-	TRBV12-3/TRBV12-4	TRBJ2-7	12	TGTGCCAGCAGTTTAGTATCGGAGAAGCAGTACTTC	CASSLVSEKQYF
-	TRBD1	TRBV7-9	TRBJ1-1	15	TGTGCCAGCAGCTTAACAGGGGGTCGACGGACTGAAGCTTTCTTT	CASSLTGGRRTEAFF
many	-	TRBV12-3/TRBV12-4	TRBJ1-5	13	TGTGCCAGCACCCCGGGGGTAGGTCAGCCCCAGCATTTT	CASTPGVGQPQHF
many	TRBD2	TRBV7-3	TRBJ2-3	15	TGTGCCAGCAGCTTACTAGGCGGGAGCCCCGATACGCAGTATTTT	CASSLLGGSPDTQYF
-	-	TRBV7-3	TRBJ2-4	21	TGTGCCAGCAGCTTAAAATCGGGATGGGACCCCGAACCTGGAGCCAAAAACATTCAGTACTTC	CASSLKSGWDPEPGAKNIQYF
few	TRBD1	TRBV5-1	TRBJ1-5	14	TGCGCCAGCAGCGCAACAGGGGGCGGTCAGCCCCAGCATTTT	CASSATGGGQPQHF
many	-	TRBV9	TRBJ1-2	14	TGTGCCAGCAGCGGGTCACCAGGGGACTATGGCTACACCTTC	CASSGSPGDYGYTF
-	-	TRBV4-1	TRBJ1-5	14	TGCGCCAGCAGCCAGAGGGACCCTTATCAGCCCCAGCATTTT	CASSQRDPYQPQHF
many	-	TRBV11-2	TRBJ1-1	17	TGTGCCAGCAGCTTAGTTGGAGGGCAGGGTAGGGCCACTGAAGCTTTCTTT	CASSLVGGQGRATEAFF
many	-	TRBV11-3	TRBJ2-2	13	TGTGCCAGCAGCTTAGTCGTGGATGAGGAGCTGTTTTTT	CASSLVVDEELFF
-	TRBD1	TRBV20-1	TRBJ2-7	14	TGCAGCGATAAGGGGGCAGGGTTACACTACGAGCAGTACTTC	CSDKGAGLHYEQYF
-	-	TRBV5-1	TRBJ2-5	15	TGCGCCAGCACCCTTGGTGGAGTGTCTAGGGAGACCCAGTACTTC	CASTLGGVSRETQYF
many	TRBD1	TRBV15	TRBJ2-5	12	TGTGCCACAGGGGACAGGGGCGAGACCCAGTACTTC	CATGDRGETQYF
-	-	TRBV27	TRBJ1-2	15	TGTGCCAGCAGTTTATGGGGCAGGGGTAACTATGGCTACACCTTC	CASSLWGRGNYGYTF
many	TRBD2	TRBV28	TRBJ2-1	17	TGTGCCAGCAGTTTATTAAATAGCGGGGCTGGGACCTCTGAGCAGTTCTTC	CASSLLNSGAGTSEQFF
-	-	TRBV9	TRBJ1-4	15	TGTGCCAGCAGCGTCGGGACAAACACTAATGAAAAACTGTTTTTT	CASSVGTNTNEKLFF
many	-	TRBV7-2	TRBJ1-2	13	TGTGCCAGCAGTACAGGGTCCCTAGATGGCTACACCTTC	CASSTGSLDGYTF
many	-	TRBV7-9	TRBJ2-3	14	TGTGCCAGCAGCTTAGTTGAGGAAAGAGATACGCAGTATTTT	CASSLVEERDTQYF
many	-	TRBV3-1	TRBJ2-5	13	TGTGCCAGCAGCCAAGAAACACCGGAGACCCAGTACTTC	CASSQETPETQYF
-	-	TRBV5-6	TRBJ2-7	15	TGTGCCAGCAGCTTGGTGGTGATGAGCTCCTACGAGCAGTGCTTC	CASSLVVMSSYEQCF
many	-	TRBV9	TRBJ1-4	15	TGTGCCAGCAGCGCAGGGGTGCAGGCTAATGAAAAACTGTTTTTT	CASSAGVQANEKLFF
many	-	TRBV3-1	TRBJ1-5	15	TGTGCCAGCAGCCAAGGCAGGGCGGGCAATCAGCCCCAGCATTTT	CASSQGRAGNQPQHF